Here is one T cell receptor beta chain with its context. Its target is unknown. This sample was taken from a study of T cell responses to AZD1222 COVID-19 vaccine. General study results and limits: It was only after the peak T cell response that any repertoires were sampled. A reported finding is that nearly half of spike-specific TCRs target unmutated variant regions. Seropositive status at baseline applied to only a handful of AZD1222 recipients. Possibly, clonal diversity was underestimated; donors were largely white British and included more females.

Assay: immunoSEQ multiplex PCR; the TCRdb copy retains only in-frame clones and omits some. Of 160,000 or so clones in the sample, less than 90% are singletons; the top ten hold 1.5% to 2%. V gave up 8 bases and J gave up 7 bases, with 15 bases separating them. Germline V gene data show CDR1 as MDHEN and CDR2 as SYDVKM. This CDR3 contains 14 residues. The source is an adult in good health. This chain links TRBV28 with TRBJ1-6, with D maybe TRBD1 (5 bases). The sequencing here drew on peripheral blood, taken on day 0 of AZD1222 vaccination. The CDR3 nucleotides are TGTGCCAGCCTAGGGGATTTGGGGAATTCACCCCTCCACTTT. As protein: CASLGDLGNSPLHF.